This section outlines one T cell receptor beta chain sequence together with its context. Germline V lookup: CDR1 MNHNY, CDR2 SVGAGI (reference sequence). V gave up 0 bases and J gave up 4 bases; unmatched junction bases: 6. The CDR3 spans 16 residues. The sample belongs to a study of shared clonotypes between healthy human individuals. Turning to the study itself: Sampling drew on donors who were a couple of women and a few men aged 18 to 49.

Profiling relied on immunoSEQ multiplex PCR, and the TCRdb table lists in-frame clones only, not all of them. Of approximately 480,000 clones listed, roughly 79% were seen once; the top ten hold roughly an eighth. All of the donors resided in Nashville, Tennessee, and each was a Caucasian adult. Specimen: PBMCs. This chain connects TRBV6-6 to TRBJ2-7, with 10 nucleotides matching TRBD2. This sequence originates from a middle-aged woman in good health. Some clones in this sample may be carry-over from other donors' samples. The CDR3 loop reads CASSYSIASGSYEQYF. The CDR3 DNA sequence: TGTGCCAGCAGTTACTCGATAGCTAGCGGGAGTTACGAGCAGTACTTC.